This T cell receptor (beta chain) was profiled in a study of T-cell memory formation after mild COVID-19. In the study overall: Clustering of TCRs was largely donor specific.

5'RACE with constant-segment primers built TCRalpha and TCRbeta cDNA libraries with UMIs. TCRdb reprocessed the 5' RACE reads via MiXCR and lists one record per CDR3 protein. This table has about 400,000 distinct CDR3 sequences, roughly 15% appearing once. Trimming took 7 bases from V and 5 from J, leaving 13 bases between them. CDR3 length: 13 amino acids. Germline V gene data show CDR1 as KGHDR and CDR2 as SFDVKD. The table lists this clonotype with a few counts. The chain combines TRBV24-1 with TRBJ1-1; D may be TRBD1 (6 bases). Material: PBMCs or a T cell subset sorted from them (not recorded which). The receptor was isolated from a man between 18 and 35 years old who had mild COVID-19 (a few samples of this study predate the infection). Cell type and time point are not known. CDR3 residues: CATRDRTGTEAFF. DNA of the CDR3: TGTGCCACCAGGGACAGAACCGGGACTGAAGCTTTCTTT.